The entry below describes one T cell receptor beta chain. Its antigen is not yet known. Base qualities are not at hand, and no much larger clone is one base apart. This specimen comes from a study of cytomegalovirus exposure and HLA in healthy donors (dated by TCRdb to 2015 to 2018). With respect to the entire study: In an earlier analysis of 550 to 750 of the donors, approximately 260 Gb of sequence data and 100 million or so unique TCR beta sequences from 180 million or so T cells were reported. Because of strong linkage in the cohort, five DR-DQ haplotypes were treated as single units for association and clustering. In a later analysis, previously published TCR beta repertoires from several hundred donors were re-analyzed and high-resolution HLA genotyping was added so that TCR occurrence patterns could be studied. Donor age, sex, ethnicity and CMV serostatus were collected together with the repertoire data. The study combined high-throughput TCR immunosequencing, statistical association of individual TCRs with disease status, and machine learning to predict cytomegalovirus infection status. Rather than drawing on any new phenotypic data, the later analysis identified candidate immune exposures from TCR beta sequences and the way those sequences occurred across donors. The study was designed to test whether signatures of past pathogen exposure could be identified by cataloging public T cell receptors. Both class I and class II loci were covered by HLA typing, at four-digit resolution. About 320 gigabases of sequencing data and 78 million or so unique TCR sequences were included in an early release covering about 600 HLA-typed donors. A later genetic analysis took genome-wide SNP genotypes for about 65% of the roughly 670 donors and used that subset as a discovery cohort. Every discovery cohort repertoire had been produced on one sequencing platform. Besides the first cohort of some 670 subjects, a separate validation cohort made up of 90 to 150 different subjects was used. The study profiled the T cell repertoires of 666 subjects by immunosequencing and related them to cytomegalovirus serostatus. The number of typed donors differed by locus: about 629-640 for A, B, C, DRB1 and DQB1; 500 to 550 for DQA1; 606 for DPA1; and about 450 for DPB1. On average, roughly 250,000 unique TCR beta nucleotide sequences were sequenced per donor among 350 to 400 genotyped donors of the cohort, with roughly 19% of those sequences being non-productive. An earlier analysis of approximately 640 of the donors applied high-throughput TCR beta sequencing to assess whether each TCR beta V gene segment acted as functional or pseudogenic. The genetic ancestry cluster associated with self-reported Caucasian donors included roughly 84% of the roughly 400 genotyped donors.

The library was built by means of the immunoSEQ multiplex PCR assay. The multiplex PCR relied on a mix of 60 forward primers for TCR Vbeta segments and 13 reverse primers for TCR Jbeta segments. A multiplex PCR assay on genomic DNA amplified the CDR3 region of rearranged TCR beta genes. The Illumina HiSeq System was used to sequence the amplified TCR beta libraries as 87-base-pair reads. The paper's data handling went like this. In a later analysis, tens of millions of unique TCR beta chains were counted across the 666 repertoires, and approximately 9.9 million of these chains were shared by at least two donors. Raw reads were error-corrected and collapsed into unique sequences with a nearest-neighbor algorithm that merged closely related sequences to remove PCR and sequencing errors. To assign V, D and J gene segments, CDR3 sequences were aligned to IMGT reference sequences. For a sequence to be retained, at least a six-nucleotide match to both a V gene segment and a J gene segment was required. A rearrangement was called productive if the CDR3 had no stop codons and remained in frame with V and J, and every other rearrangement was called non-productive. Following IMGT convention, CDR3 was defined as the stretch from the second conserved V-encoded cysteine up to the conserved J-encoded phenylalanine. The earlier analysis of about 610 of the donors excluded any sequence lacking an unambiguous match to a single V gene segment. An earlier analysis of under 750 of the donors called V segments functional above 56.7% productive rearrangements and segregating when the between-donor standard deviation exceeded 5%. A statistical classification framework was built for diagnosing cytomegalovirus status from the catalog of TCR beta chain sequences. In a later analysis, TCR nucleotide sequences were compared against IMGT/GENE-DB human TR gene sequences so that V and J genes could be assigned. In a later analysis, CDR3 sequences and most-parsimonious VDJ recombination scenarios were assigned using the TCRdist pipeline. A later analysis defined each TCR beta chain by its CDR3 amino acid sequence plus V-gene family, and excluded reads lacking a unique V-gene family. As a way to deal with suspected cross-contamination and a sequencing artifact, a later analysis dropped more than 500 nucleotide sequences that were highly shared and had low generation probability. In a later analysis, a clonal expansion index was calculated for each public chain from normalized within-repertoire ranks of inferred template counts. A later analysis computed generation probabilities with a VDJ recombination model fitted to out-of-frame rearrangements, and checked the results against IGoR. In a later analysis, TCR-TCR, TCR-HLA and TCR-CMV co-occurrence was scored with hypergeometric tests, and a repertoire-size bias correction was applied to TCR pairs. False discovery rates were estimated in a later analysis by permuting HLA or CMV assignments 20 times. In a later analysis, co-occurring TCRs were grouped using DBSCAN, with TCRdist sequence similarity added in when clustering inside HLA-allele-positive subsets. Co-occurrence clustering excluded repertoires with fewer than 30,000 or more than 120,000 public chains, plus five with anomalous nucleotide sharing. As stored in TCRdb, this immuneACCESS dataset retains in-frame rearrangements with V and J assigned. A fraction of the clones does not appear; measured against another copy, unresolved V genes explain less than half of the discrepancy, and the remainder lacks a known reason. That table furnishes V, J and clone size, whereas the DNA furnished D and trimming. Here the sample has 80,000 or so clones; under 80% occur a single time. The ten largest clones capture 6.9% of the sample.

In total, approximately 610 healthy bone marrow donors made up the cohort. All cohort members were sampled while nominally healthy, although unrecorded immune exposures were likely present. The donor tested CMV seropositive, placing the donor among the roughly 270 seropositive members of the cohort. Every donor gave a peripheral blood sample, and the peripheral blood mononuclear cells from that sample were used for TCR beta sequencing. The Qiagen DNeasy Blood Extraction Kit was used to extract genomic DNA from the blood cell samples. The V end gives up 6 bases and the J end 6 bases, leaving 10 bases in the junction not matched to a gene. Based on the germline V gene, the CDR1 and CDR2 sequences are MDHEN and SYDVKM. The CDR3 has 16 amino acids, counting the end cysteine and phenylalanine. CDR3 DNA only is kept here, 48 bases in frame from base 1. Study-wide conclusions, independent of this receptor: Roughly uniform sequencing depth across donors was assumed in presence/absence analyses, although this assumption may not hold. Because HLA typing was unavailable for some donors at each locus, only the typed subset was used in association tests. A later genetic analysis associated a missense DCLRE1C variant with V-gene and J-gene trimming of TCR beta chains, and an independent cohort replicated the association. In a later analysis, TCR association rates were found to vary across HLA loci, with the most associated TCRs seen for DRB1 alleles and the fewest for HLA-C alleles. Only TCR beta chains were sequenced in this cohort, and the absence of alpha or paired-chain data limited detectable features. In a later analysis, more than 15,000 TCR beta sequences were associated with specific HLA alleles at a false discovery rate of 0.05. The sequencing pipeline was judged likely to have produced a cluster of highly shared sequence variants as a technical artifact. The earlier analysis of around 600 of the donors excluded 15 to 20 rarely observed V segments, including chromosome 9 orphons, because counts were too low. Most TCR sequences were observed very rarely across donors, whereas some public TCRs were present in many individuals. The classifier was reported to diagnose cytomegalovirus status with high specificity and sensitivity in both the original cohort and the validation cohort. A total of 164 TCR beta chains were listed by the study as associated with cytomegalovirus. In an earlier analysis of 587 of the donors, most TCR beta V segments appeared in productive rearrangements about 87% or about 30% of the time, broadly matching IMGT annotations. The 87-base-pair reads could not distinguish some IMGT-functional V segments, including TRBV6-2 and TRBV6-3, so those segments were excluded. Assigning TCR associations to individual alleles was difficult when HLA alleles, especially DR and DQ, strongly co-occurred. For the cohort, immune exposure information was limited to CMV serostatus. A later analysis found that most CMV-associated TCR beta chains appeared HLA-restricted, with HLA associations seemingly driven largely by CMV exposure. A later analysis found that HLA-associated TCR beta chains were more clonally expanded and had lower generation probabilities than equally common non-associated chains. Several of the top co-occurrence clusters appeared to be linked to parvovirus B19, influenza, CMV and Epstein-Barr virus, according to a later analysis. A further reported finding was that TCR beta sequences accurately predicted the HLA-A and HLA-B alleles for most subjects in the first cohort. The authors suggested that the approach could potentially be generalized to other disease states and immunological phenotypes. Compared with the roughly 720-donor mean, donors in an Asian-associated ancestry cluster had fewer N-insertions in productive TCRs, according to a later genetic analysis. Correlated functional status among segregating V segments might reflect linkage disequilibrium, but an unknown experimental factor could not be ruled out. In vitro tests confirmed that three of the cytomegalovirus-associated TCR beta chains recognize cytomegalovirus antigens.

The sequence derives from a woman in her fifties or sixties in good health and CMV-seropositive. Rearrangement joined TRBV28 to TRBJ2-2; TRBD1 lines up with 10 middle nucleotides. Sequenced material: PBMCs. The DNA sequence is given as TGTGCCAGCAGCCAGCCGGGACAGGGGTTTTCCGGGGAGCTGTTTTTT. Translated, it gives CASSQPGQGFSGELFF.